The table lists the clone carrying this TCR beta chain with many counts. These data originate in a study of T cells after posttransplantation cyclophosphamide. TCRdb keeps only in-frame clones here, not all; method: immunoSEQ multiplex PCR. There are some 40,000 clones in the sample, none observed a single time. This related bone marrow graft donor gave peripheral blood on the day of marrow donation. From germline, CDR1 is MNHEY and CDR2 SMNVEV (reference sequence). The CDR3 covers 17 residues. V dropped 8 bases and J dropped 0; count of bases not matched to a gene: 15. V is TRBV27 and J is TRBJ2-7; TRBD2 matches at 8 bases. This receptor was taken from a man aged 35-49 years in good health, CMV-negative, and a related stem cell transplant donor. Sequenced sample: PBMCs. The CDR3 here is CASPTRGRTLSSYEQYV. DNA of the CDR3: TGTGCCAGCCCTACTCGCGGGAGGACCTTGAGCTCCTACGAGCAGTACGTC.